These 27 T cell receptor beta chains were sequenced from one sample in a study of T cell changes during pregnancy in multiple sclerosis. The protocol was immunoSEQ multiplex PCR, while the TCRdb copy is restricted to in-frame clones and leaves out a portion. The table lists tens of thousands of clones, approximately 92% of them singletons. The source material was peripheral blood. The receptors were gathered from a female donor with multiple sclerosis, enrolled in a pregnancy study.

V and J are TRBV25-1 and TRBJ2-5, with D possibly being TRBD1 or TRBD2 (6 bases each). V was shortened by 2 bases and J by 4 bases, with 8 bases between the two germline ends. From germline, CDR1 is MGHDK and CDR2 SYGVNS. The CDR3 covers 13 residues. The CDR3 nucleotides read TGTGCCAGCAGTGAAGGGGGGCGAGAGACCCAGTACTTC. As protein: CASSEGGRETQYF.

The CDR3 region is CASSQGDTYGYTF. The CDR3 DNA reads TGTGCCAGCAGCCAGGGGGACACCTATGGCTACACCTTC. The chain links TRBV7-9 to TRBJ1-2; 7 positions match TRBD1. Trimming removed 5 bases from V and 4 bases from J; junction bases left unmatched: 4. Germline CDR1 reads SEHNR; CDR2 reads FQNEAQ (reference sequence). CDR3 size: 13 residues.

A few counts support this clone. This rearrangement joins TRBV4-1 to TRBJ1-5, with 7 bases lining up with TRBD1. V dropped 1 base and J dropped 7; count of bases not matched to a gene: 7. The CDR3 spans 15 residues. Germline values: CDR1 MGHRA, CDR2 YSYEKL. Here the CDR3 reads CASSQVTGFNQPQHF. CDR3 nucleotide sequence: TGCGCCAGCAGCCAAGTGACAGGGTTCAACCAGCCCCAGCATTTT.

This chain connects TRBV30 to TRBJ2-1; D is ambiguous. The CDR3 is 13 amino acids. Germline V gene lookup returns CDR1 GTSNPN and CDR2 SVGIG (reference sequence). Trimming took off 2 bases at V and 2 bases at J, with 7 bases between the two ends. The CDR3 spells CAWSPNTYNEQFF. The CDR3, as DNA: TGTGCCTGGAGTCCAAATACCTACAATGAGCAGTTCTTC.

This chain uses TRBV7-9 with TRBJ2-5; a possible D gene is TRBD2 (6 bases). Germline lookup yields CDR1 SEHNR and CDR2 FQNEAQ (reference sequence). V was shortened by 4 bases and J by 3 bases, with 15 bases between the two germline ends. The CDR3 spans 15 residues. CDR3 amino acids: CASSSLGLPEETQYF. The CDR3 DNA reads as TGTGCCAGCAGCTCATTGGGACTGCCCGAAGAGACCCAGTACTTC.

This chain links TRBV5-1 with TRBJ1-1; TRBD1 might be the D (6 bases). Germline CDR1 SGHRS, CDR2 YFSETQ. Trimming cost V 4 bases and J 5 bases, with 24 bases left between them. The CDR3 is 17 amino acids. In DNA, the CDR3 is TGCGCCAGCAGCAGGCAGGGTTCAAAAGCGAGGGGGACTGAAGCTTTCTTT. Its translation is CASSRQGSKARGTEAFF.

The CDR3 bases are TGTGCCAGCAGCTACCAGCGGGAGAGCTCCTACGAGCAGTACTTC. The encoded protein is CASSYQRESSYEQYF. V usage is TRBV7-2 and J usage is TRBJ2-7; TRBD2 agrees at 8 bases. Germline V gene sequence: CDR1 SGHTA, CDR2 FQGNSA. V shed 4 bases and J 0 bases; nucleotides not matched to a gene: 5. This CDR3 spans 15 amino acids.

The chain recombines TRBV5-1 with TRBJ1-1, with 7 bases lining up with TRBD1. Trimming at V came to 4 bases and at J to 4 bases, leaving 7 bases not matched to a gene. Germline CDR1 and CDR2: SGHRS and YFSETQ. The CDR3 is 14 amino acids. As DNA, the CDR3 is TGCGCCAGCAGCATTGCGGGACAGTCCACTGAAGCTTTCTTT. Translating gives CASSIAGQSTEAFF. The entire variable domain, with the rest obtained from reference TRBV5-1 and TRBJ1-1, is as follows: KAGVTQTPRYLIKTRGQQVTLSCSPISGHRSVSWYQQTPGQGLQFLFEYFSETQRNKGNFPGRFSGRQFSNSRSEMNVSTLELGDSALYLCASSIAGQSTEAFFGQGTRLTVV.

The chain has TRBV7-9 and TRBJ2-1; D not certain. Germline values: CDR1 SEHNR, CDR2 FQNEAQ (reference sequence). This CDR3 spans 14 amino acids. The V gene lost 5 bases and the J gene lost 10 bases, with 18 bases spanning the gap. CDR3 DNA: TGTGCCAGCAGCGTTACCGGGTTTGAGGAAGAGCAGTTCTTC. This codes for CASSVTGFEEEQFF.

The CDR3 DNA follows: TGTGCCAGCAGCCAAGTCCCAGCGGGAGGGCAAGAGACCCAGTACTTC. Protein product: CASSQVPAGGQETQYF. The J gene is TRBJ2-5, the V gene TRBV4-2; 10 nucleotides line up with TRBD2. Germline V gene sequence: CDR1 LGHNA, CDR2 YNFKEQ. This CDR3 is built from 16 residues. Germline trimming cut 1 base from V and 2 bases from J; bases unmatched to any gene: 4.

V usage is TRBV9 and J usage is TRBJ2-7, with 7 bases that match TRBD2. Trimming removed 4 bases from V and 2 bases from J; junction bases left unmatched: 12. Germline V CDR1 and CDR2: SGDLS, YYNGEE. This CDR3 is built from 16 residues. CDR3 region: CASSNPRTGRPYEQYF. CDR3 bases: TGTGCCAGCAGCAACCCCCGCACCGGGAGGCCCTACGAGCAGTACTTC.

The rearrangement uses TRBV7-9 and TRBJ2-2; 7 bases are shared with TRBD1. The V segment lost 5 bases and the J segment 3 bases; nucleotides outside the gene matches: 6. Germline CDR1 is SEHNR and CDR2 is FQNEAQ (reference sequence). The CDR3 is 15 amino acids. CDR3 nucleotides: TGTGCCAGCAGCCTTGGTACAGGGGACACCGGGGAGCTGTTTTTT. Translated: CASSLGTGDTGELFF.

CDR3 coding DNA: TGTGCCTGGAGTCGTTCCGGGACCGAGGATACGCAGTATTTT. Encoded protein: CAWSRSGTEDTQYF. The rearrangement links TRBV30 to TRBJ2-3; D might be TRBD1 or TRBD2, each matching 5 bases. The germline V gene has CDR1 GTSNPN and CDR2 SVGIG (reference sequence). This CDR3 spans 14 amino acids. V lost 2 bases and J 6 bases, leaving 15 bases between the germline ends. The full variable domain, rest sourced from reference TRBV30 and TRBJ2-3, is SQTIHQWPATLVQPVGSPLSLECTVEGTSNPNLYWYRQAAGRGLQLLFYSVGIGQISSEVPQNLSASRPQDRQFILSSKKLLLSDSGFYLCAWSRSGTEDTQYFGPGTRLTVL.

The J gene is TRBJ2-1, the V gene TRBV27, with 7 bases matching TRBD2. The CDR3 loop spans 16 amino acids. The germline V gene has CDR1 MNHEY and CDR2 SMNVEV (reference sequence). V lost 2 bases to trimming and J lost 1 base; unmatched junction nucleotides: 5. Here the CDR3 reads CASSLGSGTSYNEQFF. The DNA for the CDR3 is TGTGCCAGCAGTTTAGGAAGCGGGACGTCCTACAATGAGCAGTTCTTC.

The rearrangement uses TRBV6-1 and TRBJ1-1; 10 bases map to TRBD1. The CDR3 is 13 residues long. Germline CDR1 and CDR2: MNHNS and SASEGT. After removal of 5 bases from V and 5 bases from J, the junction contained 2 bases not matched to a gene. The CDR3 reads CASSQGQGTEAFF. The DNA for the CDR3 is TGTGCCAGCAGTCAGGGACAGGGGACTGAAGCTTTCTTT.

The rearrangement links TRBV14 to TRBJ1-4, with unresolved D. The length of the CDR3 is 11 residues. The germline V and J ends were trimmed by 2 bases and 15 bases, with 10 bases remaining between them. Germline loops: CDR1 SGHDN, CDR2 FVKESK. CDR3 nucleotides: TGTGCCAGCAGCCAATATGGCTCGTTGTTTTTT. This gives the protein CASSQYGSLFF.

The chain has TRBV5-1 and TRBJ2-3; 9 positions match TRBD2. V trimming: 4 bases; J trimming: 3 bases; junction bases outside the gene matches: 9. The CDR3 covers 16 residues. In germline, CDR1 is SGHRS, CDR2 YFSETQ. This CDR3 is CASSPTTSGPTDTQYF. In nucleotides, the CDR3 is TGCGCCAGCAGCCCGACAACTAGCGGGCCTACAGATACGCAGTATTTT.

The J gene is TRBJ2-5, the V gene TRBV7-9; D unclear. The V gene lost 3 bases and the J gene lost 2 bases, with 13 bases spanning the gap. The CDR3 has 15 amino acids. Germline loops: CDR1 SEHNR, CDR2 FQNEAQ (reference sequence). CDR3: CASSFRYVRQETQYF. CDR3 bases: TGTGCCAGCAGCTTTCGATATGTTAGACAAGAGACCCAGTACTTC.

The V gene is TRBV10-3, the J gene TRBJ2-7, with 10 bases that match TRBD2. Germline CDR1 and CDR2: ENHRY and SYGVKD. This CDR3 has 15 amino acids. V lost 10 bases and J lost 2; bases outside the gene matches: 11. CDR3 coding DNA: TGTGCCACCAGATCCGGGACTAGCGCAACCTACGAGCAGTACTTC. Translating it yields CATRSGTSATYEQYF.

The genes are TRBV7-2 and TRBJ2-3, with D perhaps assigned TRBD1 or TRBD2 (6 bases each). The germline V and J ends were trimmed by 1 base and 5 bases, with 16 bases remaining between them. CDR1 SGHTA and CDR2 FQGNSA come from the germline V gene. CDR3 length: 16 amino acids. CDR3: CASSLEGGGGEDTQYF. The CDR3 nucleotides are TGTGCCAGCAGCTTAGAAGGAGGGGGAGGTGAAGATACGCAGTATTTT. Full variable domain (remainder filled in from reference TRBV7-2 and TRBJ2-3): GAGVSQSPSNKVTEKGKDVELRCDPISGHTALYWYRQSLGQGLEFLIYFQGNSAPDKSGLPSDRFSAERTGGSVSTLTIQRTQQEDSAVYLCASSLEGGGGEDTQYFGPGTRLTVL.

The chain has TRBV13 and TRBJ2-7, with D maybe TRBD2 (6 bases). Germline V lookup: CDR1 PRHDT, CDR2 FYEKMQ (reference sequence). This CDR3 is 15 amino acids long. V was trimmed by 5 bases and J by 2 bases, leaving 16 bases between them. CDR3 nucleotides: TGTGCCAGCAGCCCTTCCCGCGGGAACACCTACGAGCAGTACTTC. Translated, it gives CASSPSRGNTYEQYF.

The V call is TRBV11-2, the J call TRBJ1-5; no reliable D call. The CDR3 is made up of 14 amino acids. Germline values: CDR1 SGHAT, CDR2 FQNNGV. The V gene lost 0 bases and the J gene lost 7 bases, with 10 bases spanning the gap. The CDR3 DNA sequence: TGTGCCAGCAGCTTAGAGTCCGCGTGGCAGCCCCAGCATTTT. Protein: CASSLESAWQPQHF.

The rearrangement uses TRBV5-1 and TRBJ2-5, with D perhaps matching TRBD1 or TRBD2 (6 bases each). Germline V gene lookup returns CDR1 SGHRS and CDR2 YFSETQ. V lost 4 bases and J 4 bases, leaving 14 bases between the germline ends. The CDR3 contains 14 residues. In nucleotides, the CDR3 is TGCGCCAGCAGCCTATGGGGGGCCGGAGAGACCCAGTACTTC. Its protein product is CASSLWGAGETQYF.

The CDR3 bases are TGTGCCTGGAGCAAGGACAGGGTCACTGAGCAGTTCTTC. Its protein product is CAWSKDRVTEQFF. The chain couples TRBV30 to TRBJ2-1, with 8 bases identical to TRBD1. V lost 3 bases, J lost 9 bases, and 7 bases stayed unmatched. Per germline, CDR1 GTSNPN and CDR2 SVGIG (reference sequence). This CDR3 has 13 amino acids.

The chain carries TRBV25-1 and TRBJ1-2; the D gene is possibly TRBD1 (6 bases). V was clipped by 2 bases and J by 4 bases, with 8 bases between them. CDR1 is MGHDK, CDR2 SYGVNS, per germline. The CDR3 is 13 residues long. The CDR3 nucleotides are TGTGCCAGCAGTGAACAGGGGAGCTATGGCTACACCTTC. This sequence encodes CASSEQGSYGYTF.

The V and J genes are TRBV4-1 and TRBJ1-5; TRBD1 is a possible D gene (5 bases). Per germline, CDR1 MGHRA and CDR2 YSYEKL. The CDR3 runs 17 residues. Trimming removed 3 bases from V and 0 bases from J, with 15 bases in between. CDR3 in amino acids: CASSHAGTGYSNQPQHF. The CDR3, as DNA: TGCGCCAGCAGCCACGCCGGGACCGGTTATAGCAATCAGCCCCAGCATTTT.

The chain links TRBV28 to TRBJ1-4; possible D gene TRBD1, 5 bases. The CDR3 has 13 amino acids. The germline gives CDR1 MDHEN, CDR2 SYDVKM. V was clipped by 2 bases and J by 5 bases, with 6 bases between them. CDR3 in amino acids: CASSLQGNEKLFF. DNA of the CDR3: TGTGCCAGCAGTTTACAGGGAAATGAAAAACTGTTTTTT.